Presented here are 6 T cell receptor beta chains from one specimen sequenced in a study of PD-1 blockade in mismatch repair-deficient tumors. Clones were read by immunoSEQ multiplex PCR, and TCRdb kept only the in-frame ones, dropping some. The repertoire holds some 110,000 clones, with more than 60% as singletons. The sample in question was peripheral blood, obtained approximately 64 weeks after starting pembrolizumab. The receptor set was obtained from an adult with mismatch repair-deficient cancer.

This clone was counted once. As DNA, the CDR3 is TGTGCCAGCAGCAAGCGGCGCACAGATACGCAGTATTTT. Translation: CASSKRRTDTQYF. The chain is built from TRBV6-5 and TRBJ2-3, with D possibly being TRBD2 (5 bases). The CDR3 covers 13 residues. CDR1 and CDR2 (germline): MNHEY, SVGAGI. The germline V and J ends were trimmed by 6 bases and 1 base, with 8 bases remaining between them.

There are a few counts of this clone. The rearrangement joins TRBV7-3 to TRBJ2-3, with D possibly being TRBD2 (5 bases). Looked up from germline, CDR1 is SGHTA and CDR2 is FQGTGA. This CDR3 contains 13 residues. The ends were cut back, 1 base at V and 4 bases at J, with 6 bases in the middle. DNA of the CDR3: TGTGCCAGCAGCTTAAGCGGGTCAGATACGCAGTATTTT. Protein product: CASSLSGSDTQYF.

A few counts support this clone. This sequence joins TRBV7-3 and TRBJ2-5; 14 bases are a match to TRBD2. Per germline, CDR1 SGHTA and CDR2 FQGTGA. The CDR3 runs to 17 residues. V lost 9 bases, J lost 0 bases, and 9 bases stayed unmatched. The CDR3 sequence is CASGTSGSIGYQETQYF. Written as DNA, the CDR3 is TGTGCCAGTGGGACTAGCGGGAGTATCGGGTACCAAGAGACCCAGTACTTC.

This sequence joins TRBV14 and TRBJ2-5; TRBD2 aligns across 7 bases. Per the germline V gene, CDR1 is SGHDN and CDR2 is FVKESK. After removal of 0 bases from V and 5 bases from J, the junction contained 15 bases not matched to a gene. This CDR3 contains 18 residues. For the CDR3, the DNA is TGTGCCAGCAGCCAAGATCTTGGTTCTAGCGGTAGAACGGAGACCCAGTACTTC. Translation gives CASSQDLGSSGRTETQYF.

This clone has only a few counts. The rearrangement joins TRBV7-8 to TRBJ2-7; weak D call: TRBD1 (6 bases). Germline V lookup: CDR1 SGHVS, CDR2 FQNEAQ. CDR3 length: 13 amino acids. The V gene lost 5 bases and the J gene lost 3 bases, with 11 bases spanning the gap. CDR3 in amino acids: CASSIPGHYEQYF. For the CDR3, the DNA is TGTGCCAGCAGCATCCCGGGACACTACGAGCAGTACTTC. The variable domain in full, with the rest retrieved from reference TRBV7-8 and TRBJ2-7, is GAGVSQSPRYKVAKRGQDVALRCDPISGHVSLFWYQQALGQGPEFLTYFQNEAQLDKSGLPSDRFFAERPEGSVSTLKIQRTQQEDSAVYLCASSIPGHYEQYFGPGTRLTVT.

V usage is TRBV19 and J usage is TRBJ2-1, with TRBD2 matching 12 bases. The CDR3 runs 17 residues. CDR1 LNHDA and CDR2 SQIVND come from the germline V gene (reference sequence). With V trimmed by 1 base and J by 9 bases, 10 bases remained unmatched. CDR3: CASSIGTSGMFMSEQFF. CDR3 bases: TGTGCCAGTAGTATAGGGACTAGCGGGATGTTCATGAGTGAGCAGTTCTTC. Full variable domain (missing parts from reference TRBV19 and TRBJ2-1): DGGITQSPKYLFRKEGQNVTLSCEQNLNHDAMYWYRQDPGQGLRLIYYSQIVNDFQKGDIAEGYSVSREKKESFPLTVTSAQKNPTAFYLCASSIGTSGMFMSEQFFGPGTRLTVL.